This TCR beta chain originates from a study of cytomegalovirus exposure and HLA in healthy donors. The study's findings and limits: The productive fraction for most TCR beta V segments was about 87% or about 30% in an earlier analysis.

On this clone itself: Its antigen is as yet unknown.

V was trimmed by 0 bases and J by 7 bases, leaving 13 bases between them. This CDR3 is 14 amino acids long. Germline CDR1 and CDR2: SGHRS and YFSETQ. PCR primers comprised 60 Vbeta and 13 Jbeta primers. TCRdb's table, derived via immunoSEQ multiplex PCR, lists solely in-frame clones and lacks some. The table has around 150,000 clones, around 10% seen once; the top ten hold less than 2%. The chain combines TRBV5-1 with TRBJ1-1; D not certain. The receptor was derived from a male donor in good health and CMV-seronegative. Sequences were obtained from PBMCs. The CDR3: CASSLDLIVREAFF. The CDR3 DNA reads TGCGCCAGCAGCTTGGATCTGATCGTGCGTGAAGCTTTCTTT.